The clone carrying this T cell receptor beta chain was observed a handful of times. Its antigen remains unknown. Using its own MiXCR run on the 5' RACE reads, TCRdb lists one record per CDR3 protein. The sample has roughly 150,000 distinct CDR3 sequences, about an eighth seen once. The record originates from a study of T-cell memory formation after mild COVID-19. General study findings and limits: What remained unconfirmed was the SARS-CoV-2 specificity of second-wave clones peaking on day 37.

The CDR3 has 18 amino acids. V gave up 4 bases and J gave up 5 bases; unmatched junction bases: 15. Germline-derived CDR1 and CDR2 are SGHNT and YYREEE (reference sequence). The origin of this receptor is a man aged 18 to 29 who had mild COVID-19 (a few samples of this study predate the infection). Cell type and time point are not known. The sample was PBMCs or a T cell subset sorted from them (not recorded which). J is TRBJ2-7 and V is TRBV5-4, with 13 nucleotides matching TRBD2. The CDR3: CASSPGSLAGGTPDEQYF. CDR3 nucleotide sequence: TGTGCCAGCAGCCCAGGCTCACTAGCGGGGGGGACCCCCGACGAGCAGTACTTC.